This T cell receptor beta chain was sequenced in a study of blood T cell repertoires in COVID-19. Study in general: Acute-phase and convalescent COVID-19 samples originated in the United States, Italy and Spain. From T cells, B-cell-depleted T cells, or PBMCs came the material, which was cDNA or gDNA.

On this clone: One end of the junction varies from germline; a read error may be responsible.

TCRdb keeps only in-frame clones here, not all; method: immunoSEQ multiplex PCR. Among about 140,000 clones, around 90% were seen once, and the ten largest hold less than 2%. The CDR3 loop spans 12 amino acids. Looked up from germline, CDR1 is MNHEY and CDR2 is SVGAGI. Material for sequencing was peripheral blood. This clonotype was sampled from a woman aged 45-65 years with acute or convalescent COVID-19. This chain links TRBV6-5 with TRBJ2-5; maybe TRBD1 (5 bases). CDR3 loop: CASSYGAAPLDF. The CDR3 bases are TGTGCCAGCAGTTACGGGGCAGCCCCGTTAGACTTC.